The 25 T cell receptor beta chains listed next were all sequenced from one sample in a study of shared clonotypes between healthy human individuals. Data came from immunoSEQ multiplex PCR; TCRdb stores just in-frame clones and leaves some out. The table lists roughly 2.5 million clones, roughly 92% of them singletons. Material: naive CD4+ T cells sorted from blood. The subset here: CD45RA+ positively selected. These receptors all stem from a man younger than 35 in good health.

This chain joins TRBV18 and TRBJ1-2; possibly TRBD1 for D (6 bases). Germline V gene lookup returns CDR1 KGHSH and CDR2 LQKENI. Trimming cost V 6 bases and J 7 bases, with 18 bases left between them. The CDR3 extends over 14 amino acids. As DNA, the CDR3 is TGTGCCAGCTCCCCAGATAGTGGGGGCCGTGGCTACACCTTC. Protein: CASSPDSGGRGYTF.

The chain uses TRBV7-8 and TRBJ2-2; maybe TRBD2 (6 bases). The germline V and J ends were trimmed by 1 base and 0 bases, with 12 bases remaining between them. There are 17 residues in the CDR3. From germline, CDR1 is SGHVS and CDR2 FQNEAQ. CDR3 sequence: CASSLDGSGANTGELFF. Here the CDR3 DNA reads TGTGCCAGCAGCTTAGATGGTAGCGGCGCGAACACCGGGGAGCTGTTTTTT.

The gene calls are TRBV7-2 and TRBJ2-3; no clear D. The CDR3 spans 14 residues. The germline gives CDR1 SGHTA, CDR2 FQGNSA. V was cut by 3 bases and J by 2 bases, with 9 bases left in between. The chain's CDR3 is CASSFIPNTDTQYF. The CDR3 DNA reads TGTGCCAGCAGCTTTATCCCGAACACAGATACGCAGTATTTT. Full variable domain (rest looked up from reference TRBV7-2 and TRBJ2-3): GAGVSQSPSNKVTEKGKDVELRCDPISGHTALYWYRQSLGQGLEFLIYFQGNSAPDKSGLPSDRFSAERTGGSVSTLTIQRTQQEDSAVYLCASSFIPNTDTQYFGPGTRLTVL.

The rearrangement joins TRBV28 to TRBJ2-5, with D possibly TRBD2 on 5 matching bases. Germline CDR1 MDHEN, CDR2 SYDVKM. The V end was cut by 5 bases, the J end by 4 bases, with 17 bases between. The CDR3 contains 15 residues. The CDR3 nucleotides read TGTGCCAGCAGTCCCGGGGTTCAAACCGGAGAGACCCAGTACTTC. Amino acids: CASSPGVQTGETQYF.

This chain uses TRBV19 with TRBJ2-3; tentative D call: TRBD2 (5 bases). V was pared by 2 bases and J by 0 bases, with 9 bases between. The CDR3 totals 15 residues. Per the germline V gene, CDR1 is LNHDA and CDR2 is SQIVND (reference sequence). The CDR3 DNA is TGTGCCAGTAGTATACGAGGGAAAAGCACAGATACGCAGTATTTT. It yields the protein CASSIRGKSTDTQYF.

The chain links TRBV11-2 to TRBJ2-1; 11 nucleotides match TRBD2. In germline, CDR1 is SGHAT, CDR2 FQNNGV. The V segment lost 5 bases and the J segment 10 bases; nucleotides outside the gene matches: 10. The CDR3 consists of 15 residues. DNA for the CDR3: TGTGCCAGCAGCGCGACTAGCGGGGTAGGCTCAGAGCAGTTCTTC. Translated, it gives CASSATSGVGSEQFF.

In its sample, this clone was seen once. This chain uses TRBV19 with TRBJ1-5; D might be TRBD1 (6 bases). V gave up 6 bases and J gave up 7 bases, with 16 bases separating them. The CDR3 is 14 residues long. The germline V gene has CDR1 LNHDA and CDR2 SQIVND (reference sequence). In DNA, the CDR3 is TGTGCCAGTAGGGAACAGGGCGCGTACCAGCCCCAGCATTTT. Protein product: CASREQGAYQPQHF.

The V and J genes are TRBV20-1 and TRBJ2-5; D remains ambiguous. The CDR3 sequence is 10 residues long. V was trimmed by 5 bases and J by 5 bases, leaving 6 bases between them. Germline CDR1 is DFQATT and CDR2 is SNEGSKA (reference sequence). The CDR3 spells CSAEAETQYF. DNA for the CDR3: TGCAGTGCTGAGGCGGAGACCCAGTACTTC.

The chain couples TRBV11-2 to TRBJ2-5; D call uncertain. Germline CDR1 is SGHAT and CDR2 is FQNNGV. CDR3 length: 11 residues. The V gene lost 1 base and the J gene lost 6 bases, with 3 bases spanning the gap. The CDR3: CASSLAQTQYF. DNA of the CDR3: TGTGCCAGCAGCTTAGCCCAGACCCAGTACTTC.

The J gene is TRBJ1-2, the V gene TRBV5-1, with D tentatively TRBD1 (5 bases). The V gene lost 5 bases and the J gene lost 8 bases, with 19 bases spanning the gap. The V gene's germline CDR1 is SGHRS and CDR2 YFSETQ. The CDR3 length is 14 residues. The CDR3: CASSSGTYGEGYTF. In DNA form, the CDR3 reads TGCGCCAGCAGTTCCGGGACTTACGGGGAAGGCTACACCTTC.

The J gene is TRBJ1-2, the V gene TRBV5-6; 11 nucleotides line up with TRBD1. The CDR3 totals 15 residues. CDR1 and CDR2 from the germline V gene are SGHDT and YYEEEE. V lost 5 bases to trimming and J lost 9 bases; unmatched junction nucleotides: 12. CDR3: CASRAPDRGPYSYTF. The CDR3 region has the DNA TGTGCCAGCAGGGCGCCGGACAGGGGGCCTTATAGCTACACCTTC. Using reference TRBV5-6 and TRBJ1-2 for the parts outside the CDR3, the full variable domain is DAGVTQSPTHLIKTRGQQVTLRCSPKSGHDTVSWYQQALGQGPQFIFQYYEEEERQRGNFPDRFSGHQFPNYSSELNVNALLLGDSALYLCASRAPDRGPYSYTFGSGTRLTVV.

V is TRBV11-2 and J is TRBJ2-5; 13 positions match TRBD2. V dropped 5 bases and J dropped 2; count of bases not matched to a gene: 5. The CDR3 extends over 16 amino acids. Per the germline V gene, CDR1 is SGHAT and CDR2 is FQNNGV. The CDR3 protein is CASSPSLAGGQETQYF. CDR3 nucleotides: TGTGCCAGCAGCCCCTCACTAGCGGGAGGGCAAGAGACCCAGTACTTC.

In DNA form, the CDR3 reads TGTGCCAGCAGCCCGGGACTAGGACAAGAGACCCAGTACTTC. Translated, it gives CASSPGLGQETQYF. The chain employs TRBV9 and TRBJ2-5; 8 nucleotides align to TRBD2. The CDR3 sequence is 14 residues long. Unmatched junction bases numbered 4, after V lost 4 bases and J lost 2 bases. Per germline, CDR1 SGDLS and CDR2 YYNGEE.

V is TRBV28 and J is TRBJ2-3; 8 nucleotides match TRBD1. CDR1 and CDR2 (germline): MDHEN, SYDVKM. This CDR3 is built from 16 residues. The trim removed 4 bases at V and 4 bases at J, leaving 10 bases unmatched. This CDR3 is CASSSGGRVRADTQYF. The CDR3, as DNA: TGTGCCAGCAGTTCAGGGGGCCGGGTTAGGGCAGATACGCAGTATTTT.

This chain uses TRBV19 with TRBJ2-2; possibly TRBD1 for D (5 bases). CDR1 LNHDA and CDR2 SQIVND come from the germline V gene (reference sequence). This CDR3 is 13 amino acids long. V was trimmed by 5 bases and J by 6 bases, leaving 10 bases between them. CDR3 residues: CASSQGVAGELFF. CDR3 coding DNA: TGTGCCAGTAGTCAAGGGGTGGCCGGGGAGCTGTTTTTT.

This chain connects TRBV28 to TRBJ2-7; D possibly corresponds to TRBD1 (5 bases). The V gene's germline CDR1 is MDHEN and CDR2 SYDVKM. V lost 2 bases and J 8 bases, leaving 13 bases between the germline ends. The CDR3 consists of 13 residues. The CDR3 sequence: CASSLQNTGKQYF. CDR3 DNA sequence: TGTGCCAGCAGTTTACAAAATACAGGCAAGCAGTACTTC.

V gene TRBV7-2 combines with J gene TRBJ2-3; 9 positions match TRBD1. V was clipped by 3 bases and J by 1 base; unmatched bases: 5. The CDR3 is made up of 16 amino acids. Germline V gene lookup returns CDR1 SGHTA and CDR2 FQGNSA. The CDR3 spells CASSLSRDRGTDTQYF. For the CDR3, the DNA is TGTGCCAGCAGCTTGAGTCGGGACAGGGGCACAGATACGCAGTATTTT.

The chain links TRBV30 to TRBJ2-7; 9 positions agree with TRBD1. The junction had 6 bases not matched to a gene; V was cut back by 2 bases and J by 4 bases. Germline V gene lookup returns CDR1 GTSNPN and CDR2 SVGIG (reference sequence). The CDR3 covers 14 residues. This CDR3 is CAWSTGTGPYEQYF. The CDR3 nucleotides are TGTGCCTGGAGTACCGGGACAGGGCCTTACGAGCAGTACTTC.

The chain recombines TRBV2 with TRBJ2-1, with a tentative D call TRBD2 (6 bases). CDR1 and CDR2 from the germline V gene are SNHLY and FYNNEI. V lost 6 bases to trimming and J lost 4 bases, with 13 bases between them. The CDR3 length is 14 residues. The CDR3 sequence: CASSGEVGYNEQFF. The CDR3 DNA is TGTGCCAGCAGCGGGGAGGTGGGGTACAATGAGCAGTTCTTC.

The chain has TRBV5-1 and TRBJ1-1; tentatively, D is TRBD1 (5 bases). Germline lookup yields CDR1 SGHRS and CDR2 YFSETQ. The V end was cut by 3 bases, the J end by 5 bases, with 8 bases between. This CDR3 has 12 residues. CDR3 sequence reads: CASSWDLTEAFF. DNA of the CDR3: TGCGCCAGCAGCTGGGACTTAACTGAAGCTTTCTTT.

The chain employs TRBV30 and TRBJ2-7; D gene uncertain. V dropped 5 bases and J dropped 0 bases, with 14 bases sitting between them. This CDR3 is 14 amino acids long. CDR1 and CDR2 from the germline V gene are GTSNPN and SVGIG (reference sequence). This CDR3 is CAWGSDGSSYEQYF. The CDR3 coding sequence is TGTGCCTGGGGTTCGGACGGAAGCTCCTACGAGCAGTACTTC.

This chain links TRBV11-3 with TRBJ2-1, with D hard to call. This CDR3 comprises 13 residues. The V gene lost 2 bases and the J gene lost 4 bases, with 6 bases spanning the gap. From germline, CDR1 is SGHNT and CDR2 YENEEA. The CDR3 spells CASSLTGYNEQFF. In DNA form, the CDR3 reads TGTGCCAGCAGCTTAACTGGGTACAATGAGCAGTTCTTC.

V usage is TRBV10-3 and J usage is TRBJ1-2; 9 nucleotides align to TRBD1. Unmatched junction bases numbered 6, after V lost 2 bases and J lost 8 bases. CDR1 and CDR2 from the germline V gene are ENHRY and SYGVKD. There are 14 residues in the CDR3. Here the CDR3 DNA reads TGTGCCATCAGTGAGGAGGACAGGGGTTACGGCTACACCTTC. The encoded protein is CAISEEDRGYGYTF.

The CDR3 DNA reads as TGTGCCAGCAGCCTCGGGACTAGCAACATAGACGAGCAGTACTTC. This translates into CASSLGTSNIDEQYF. J is TRBJ2-7 and V is TRBV7-2; 9 nucleotides line up with TRBD2. The germline V gene has CDR1 SGHTA and CDR2 FQGNSA. CDR3 size: 15 residues. V dropped 5 bases and J dropped 5; count of bases not matched to a gene: 10. The entire variable domain, with the rest obtained from reference TRBV7-2 and TRBJ2-7, is as follows: GAGVSQSPSNKVTEKGKDVELRCDPISGHTALYWYRQSLGQGLEFLIYFQGNSAPDKSGLPSDRFSAERTGGSVSTLTIQRTQQEDSAVYLCASSLGTSNIDEQYFGPGTRLTVT.

This clone was seen once. At one end, the junction sequence differs from germline, possibly due to a read error. This chain links TRBV7-7 with TRBJ1-6; D remains ambiguous. The CDR3 totals 13 residues. Germline V gene lookup returns CDR1 SSHAT and CDR2 FNYEAQ (reference sequence). CDR3 sequence: CASSLDLGSPLHF. The CDR3 DNA reads TGTGCTAGCAGCTTAGATCTCGGTTCACCCCTCCACTTT.